This TCR beta chain was profiled in a study of T cell responses to AZD1222 COVID-19 vaccine. Per the germline V gene, CDR1 is GTSNPN and CDR2 is SVGIG (reference sequence). The CDR3 loop spans 11 amino acids. Trimming took 0 bases from V and 4 from J, leaving 1 base between them. General study results and limits: Reportedly, close to half of spike-specific TCRs are directed against unmutated variant regions. Most donors were white British, females outnumbered males, and clonal diversity was possibly underestimated. Repertoire samples came only from after the peak T cell response. Spike was spanned by vaccine-associated CD4 TCRs, which were dominant at 160-218 and 743-854.

In regard to this clone: Its antigen is still unknown.

Here immunoSEQ multiplex PCR was the method, and the copy in TCRdb shows in-frame clones only, minus some. The sample lists tens of thousands of clones, roughly 80% seen once, with under 25% in the top ten. Sequencing used peripheral blood, obtained on day 0 of AZD1222 vaccination. V usage is TRBV30 and J usage is TRBJ1-3; D unresolved. This sequence was found in an adult in good health. CDR3 bases: TGTGCCTGGAGTGTAGGAAACACCATATATTTT. Residues: CAWSVGNTIYF.